Listed here is a single T cell receptor beta chain. Its specificity is unknown. The data belong to a study of T cells expressing NK-cell markers. Study information: Source material for TCR beta repertoires consisted of sorted CD3+CD56+NKG2C+, CD3+CD56+NKG2C- and CD3+CD56-NKG2C+ T cells.

Regarding the study as a whole: Five or six donors carried dominant NKG2C+ clonotypes that made up roughly 1.0-8% of their CD8+ T cells.

Synthesis of TCR beta cDNA relied on 5'RACE template switching carrying UMIs. TCRdb derives one entry per CDR3 protein from the 5' RACE reads, leaving out DNA. The sample has approximately 170,000 distinct CDR3 sequences. The source is a man aged 18 to 69 in good health. The sample was blood T cells: a sorted CD56 or NKG2C T cell subset, CD4+ or CD8+ T cells, or bulk PBMC T cells (not recorded which).

The CDR3: CASSLRSDTEAFF. The V call is TRBV7-3, the J call TRBJ1-1. From germline, CDR1 is SGHTA and CDR2 FQGTGA. This CDR3 is built from 13 residues.